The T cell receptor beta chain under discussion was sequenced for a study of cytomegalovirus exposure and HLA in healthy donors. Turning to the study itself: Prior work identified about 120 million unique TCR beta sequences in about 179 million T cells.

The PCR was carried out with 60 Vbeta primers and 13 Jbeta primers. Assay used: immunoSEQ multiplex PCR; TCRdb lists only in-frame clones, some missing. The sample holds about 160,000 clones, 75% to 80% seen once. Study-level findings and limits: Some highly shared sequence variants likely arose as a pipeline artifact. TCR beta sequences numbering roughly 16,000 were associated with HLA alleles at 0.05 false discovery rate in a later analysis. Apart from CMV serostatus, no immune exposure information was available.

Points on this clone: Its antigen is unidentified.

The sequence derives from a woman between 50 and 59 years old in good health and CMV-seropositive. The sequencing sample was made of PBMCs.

The CDR3 sequence: CASSLRAGGAAYTDTQYF. The CDR3 coding sequence is TGTGCCAGCAGCTTAAGAGCGGGGGGGGCCGCCTACACAGATACGCAGTATTTT. The chain uses TRBV11-2 and TRBJ2-3; 10 bases match TRBD2. The junction had 10 bases not matched to a gene; V was cut back by 2 bases and J by 2 bases. Per the germline V gene, CDR1 is SGHAT and CDR2 is FQNNGV. The CDR3 loop spans 18 amino acids.